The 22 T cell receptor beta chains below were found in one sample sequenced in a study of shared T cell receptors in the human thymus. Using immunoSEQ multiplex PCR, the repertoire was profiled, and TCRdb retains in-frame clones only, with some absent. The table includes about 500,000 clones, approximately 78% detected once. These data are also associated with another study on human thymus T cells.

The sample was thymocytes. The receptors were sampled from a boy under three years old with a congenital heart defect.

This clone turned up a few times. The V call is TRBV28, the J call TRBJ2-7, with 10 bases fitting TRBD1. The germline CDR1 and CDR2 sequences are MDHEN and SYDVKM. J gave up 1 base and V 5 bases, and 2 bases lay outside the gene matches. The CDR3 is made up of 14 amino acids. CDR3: CASSQGQGSYEQYF. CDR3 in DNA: TGTGCCAGCAGTCAGGGACAGGGGTCCTACGAGCAGTACTTC. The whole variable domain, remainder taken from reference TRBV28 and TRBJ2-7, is DVKVTQSSRYLVKRTGEKVFLECVQDMDHENMFWYRQDPGLGLRLIYFSYDVKMKEKGDIPEGYSVSREKKERFSLILESASTNQTSMYLCASSQGQGSYEQYFGPGTRLTVT.

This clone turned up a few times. CDR3 protein: CAWSGRSEQFF. The CDR3 DNA reads TGTGCCTGGAGTGGTCGGTCTGAGCAGTTCTTC. The rearrangement uses TRBV30 and TRBJ2-1; no reliable D call. This CDR3 comprises 11 residues. Trimming left V 1 base short and J 9 bases short, with 7 bases between. Germline V gene lookup returns CDR1 GTSNPN and CDR2 SVGIG (reference sequence).

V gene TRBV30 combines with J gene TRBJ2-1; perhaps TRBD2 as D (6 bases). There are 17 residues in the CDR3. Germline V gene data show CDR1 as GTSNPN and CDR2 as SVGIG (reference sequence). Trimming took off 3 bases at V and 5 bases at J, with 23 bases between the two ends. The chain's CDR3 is CAWRGGLTRYTDNEQFF. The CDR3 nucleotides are TGTGCCTGGAGGGGAGGTTTAACGCGGTATACCGACAATGAGCAGTTCTTC.

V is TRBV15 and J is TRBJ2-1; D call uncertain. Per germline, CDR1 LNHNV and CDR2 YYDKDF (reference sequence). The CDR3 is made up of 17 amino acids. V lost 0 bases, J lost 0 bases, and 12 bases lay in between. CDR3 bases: TGTGCCACCAGCAGAGATAGGAGCAGATACTCCTACAATGAGCAGTTCTTC. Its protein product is CATSRDRSRYSYNEQFF.

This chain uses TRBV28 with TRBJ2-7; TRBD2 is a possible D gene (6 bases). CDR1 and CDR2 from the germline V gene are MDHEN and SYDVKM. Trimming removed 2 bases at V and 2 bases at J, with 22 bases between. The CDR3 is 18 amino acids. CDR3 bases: TGTGCCAGCAGTTTACGAGGGCTAGCGCCACATATACCCTACGAGCAGTACTTC. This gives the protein CASSLRGLAPHIPYEQYF.

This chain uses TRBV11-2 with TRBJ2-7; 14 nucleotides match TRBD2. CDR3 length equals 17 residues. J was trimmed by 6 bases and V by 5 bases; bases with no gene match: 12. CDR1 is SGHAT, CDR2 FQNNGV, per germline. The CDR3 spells CASSPVGGLAGVTEQYF. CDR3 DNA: TGTGCCAGCAGCCCCGTGGGGGGACTAGCGGGAGTTACCGAGCAGTACTTC.

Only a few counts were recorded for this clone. Written as DNA, the CDR3 is TGTGCCAACAACGACCGGGACAGGGGTCGTAATGAGCAGTTCTTC. Translated: CANNDRDRGRNEQFF. V usage is TRBV2 and J usage is TRBJ2-1, with TRBD1 matching over 10 bases. V gave up 10 bases and J gave up 7 bases; unmatched junction bases: 13. This CDR3 comprises 15 residues. CDR1 SNHLY and CDR2 FYNNEI come from the germline V gene.

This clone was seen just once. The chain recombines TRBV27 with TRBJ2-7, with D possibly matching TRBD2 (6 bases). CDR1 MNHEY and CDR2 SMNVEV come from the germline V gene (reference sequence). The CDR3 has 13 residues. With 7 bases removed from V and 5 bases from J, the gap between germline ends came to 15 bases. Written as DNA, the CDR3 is TGTGCCAGCACCCAGGCGGGGAAGGACGAGCAGTACTTC. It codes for CASTQAGKDEQYF.

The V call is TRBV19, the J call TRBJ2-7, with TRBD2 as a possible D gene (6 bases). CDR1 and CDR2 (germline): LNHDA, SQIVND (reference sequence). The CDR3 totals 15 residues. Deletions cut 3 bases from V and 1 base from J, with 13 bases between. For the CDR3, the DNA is TGTGCCAGTAGTATTAGCGGAACGGGTTCCTACGAGCAGTACTTC. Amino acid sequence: CASSISGTGSYEQYF.

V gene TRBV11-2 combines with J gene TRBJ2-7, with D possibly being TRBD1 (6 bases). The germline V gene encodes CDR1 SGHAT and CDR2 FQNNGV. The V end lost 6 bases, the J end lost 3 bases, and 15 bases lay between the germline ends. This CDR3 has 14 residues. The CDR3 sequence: CASRTNREFYEQYF. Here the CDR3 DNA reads TGTGCCAGCAGGACAAACAGGGAATTCTACGAGCAGTACTTC.

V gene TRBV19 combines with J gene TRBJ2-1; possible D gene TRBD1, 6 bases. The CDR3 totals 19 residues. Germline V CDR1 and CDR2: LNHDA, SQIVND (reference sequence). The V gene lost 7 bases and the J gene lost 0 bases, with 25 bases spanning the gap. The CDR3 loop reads CASTDGTLRTDSSYNEQFF. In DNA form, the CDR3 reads TGTGCCAGTACCGATGGCACCCTGCGGACGGACAGCTCCTACAATGAGCAGTTCTTC.

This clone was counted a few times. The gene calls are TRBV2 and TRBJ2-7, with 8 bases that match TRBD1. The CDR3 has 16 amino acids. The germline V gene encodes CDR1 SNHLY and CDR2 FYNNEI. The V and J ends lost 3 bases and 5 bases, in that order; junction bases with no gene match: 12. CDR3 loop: CASSERTDRGENEQYF. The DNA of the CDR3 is TGTGCCAGCAGTGAGAGAACCGACAGGGGCGAGAACGAGCAGTACTTC.

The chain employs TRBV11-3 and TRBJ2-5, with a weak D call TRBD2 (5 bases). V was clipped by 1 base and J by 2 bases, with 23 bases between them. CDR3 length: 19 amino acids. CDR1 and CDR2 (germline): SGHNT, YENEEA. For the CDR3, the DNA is TGTGCCAGCAGCTTAGGTCCCACCGCGGGTGGCAGACGACAAGAGACCCAGTACTTC. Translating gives CASSLGPTAGGRRQETQYF.

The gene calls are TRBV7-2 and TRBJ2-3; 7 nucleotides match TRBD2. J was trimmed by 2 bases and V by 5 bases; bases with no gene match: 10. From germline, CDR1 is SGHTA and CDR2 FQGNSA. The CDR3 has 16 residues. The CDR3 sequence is CASSKGAREYTDTQYF. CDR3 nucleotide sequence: TGTGCCAGCAGCAAGGGAGCGCGGGAGTACACAGATACGCAGTATTTT.

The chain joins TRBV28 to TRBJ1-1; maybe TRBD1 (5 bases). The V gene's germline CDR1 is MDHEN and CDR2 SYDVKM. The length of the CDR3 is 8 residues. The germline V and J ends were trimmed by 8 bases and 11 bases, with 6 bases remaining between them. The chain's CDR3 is CASPGAFF. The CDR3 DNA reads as TGTGCCAGCCCAGGGGCTTTCTTT.

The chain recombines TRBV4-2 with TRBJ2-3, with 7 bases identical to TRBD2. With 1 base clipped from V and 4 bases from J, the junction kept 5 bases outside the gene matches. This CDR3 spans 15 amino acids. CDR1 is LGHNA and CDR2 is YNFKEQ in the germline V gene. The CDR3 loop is CASSQASGKADTQYF. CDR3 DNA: TGTGCCAGCAGCCAAGCAAGCGGGAAAGCAGATACGCAGTATTTT.

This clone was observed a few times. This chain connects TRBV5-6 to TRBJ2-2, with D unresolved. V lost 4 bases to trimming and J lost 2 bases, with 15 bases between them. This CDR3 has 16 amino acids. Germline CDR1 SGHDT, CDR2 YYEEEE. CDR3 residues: CASSVAETPNTGELFF. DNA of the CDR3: TGTGCCAGCAGCGTTGCCGAGACACCAAACACCGGGGAGCTGTTTTTT.

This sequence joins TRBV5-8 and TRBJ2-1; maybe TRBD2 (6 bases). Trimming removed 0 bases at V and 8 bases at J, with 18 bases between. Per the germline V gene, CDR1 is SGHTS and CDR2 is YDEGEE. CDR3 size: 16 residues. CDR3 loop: CASSLEAGGCEDEQFF. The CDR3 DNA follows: TGTGCCAGCAGCTTGGAGGCCGGGGGTTGTGAGGATGAGCAGTTCTTC. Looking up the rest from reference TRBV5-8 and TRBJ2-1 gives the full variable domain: EAGVTQSPTHLIKTRGQQATLRCSPISGHTSVYWYQQALGLGLQFLLWYDEGEERNRGNFPPRFSGRQFPNYSSELNVNALELEDSALYLCASSLEAGGCEDEQFFGPGTRLTVL.

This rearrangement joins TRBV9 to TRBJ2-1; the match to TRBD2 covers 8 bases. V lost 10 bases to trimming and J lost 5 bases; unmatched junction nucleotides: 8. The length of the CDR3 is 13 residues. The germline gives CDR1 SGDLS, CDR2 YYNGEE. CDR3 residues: CASPGLDNNEQFF. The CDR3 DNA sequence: TGTGCCTCTCCGGGACTAGACAACAATGAGCAGTTCTTC.

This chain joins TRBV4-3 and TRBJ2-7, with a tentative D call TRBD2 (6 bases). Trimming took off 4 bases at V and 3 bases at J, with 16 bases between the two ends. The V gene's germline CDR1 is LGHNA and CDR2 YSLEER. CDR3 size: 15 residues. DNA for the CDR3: TGCGCCAGCAGCCCGGGGACTCCTGGGGTCTACGAGCAGTACTTC. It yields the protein CASSPGTPGVYEQYF.

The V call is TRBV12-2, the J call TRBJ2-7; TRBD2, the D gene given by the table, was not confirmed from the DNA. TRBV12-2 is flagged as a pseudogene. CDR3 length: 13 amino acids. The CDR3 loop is CASRPHASREQYF. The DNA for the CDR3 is TGTGCAAGTCGCCCCCATGCGTCTAGGGAGCAGTACTTC.

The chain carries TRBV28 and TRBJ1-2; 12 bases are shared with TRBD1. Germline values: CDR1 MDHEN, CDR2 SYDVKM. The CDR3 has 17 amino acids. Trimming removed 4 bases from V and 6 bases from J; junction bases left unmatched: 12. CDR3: CASSSPGTGGWGDGYTF. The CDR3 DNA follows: TGTGCCAGCAGTTCCCCCGGGACAGGGGGCTGGGGCGATGGCTACACCTTC.